This TCR beta chain was obtained from a study of blood T cell repertoires in COVID-19. Study overall: The samples span acute and convalescent COVID-19 from the United States, Italy and Spain. PBMCs, B-cell-depleted T cells, or T cells were the source of the cDNA or gDNA that made up the material.

Germline V gives CDR1 SGHAT, CDR2 FQNNGV. With 9 bases removed from V and 4 bases from J, the gap between germline ends came to 9 bases. The CDR3 is 11 residues long. In the source study's methods: Scientists estimated how many nucleated cells there were by amplifying reference gene primers. The data were produced by immunoSEQ multiplex PCR, yet TCRdb's version contains in-frame clones alone and is incomplete. V, J and clone size derive from that table, while D and trimming were established from the DNA sequence. The sample lists 72,000 or so clones, approximately 85% occurring once. This sequence originates from a woman aged 80 or over with active or convalescent COVID-19. The genes are TRBV11-2 and TRBJ1-2; D call uncertain. Sequencing was done on a sample of peripheral blood. CDR3 in amino acids: CARRESYGYTF. Written as DNA, the CDR3 is TGTGCCAGGAGGGAGAGCTATGGCTACACCTTC.